The 27 T cell receptor beta chains below all came from one sample that was sequenced in a study of CD8 T cells in Susac syndrome. After extraction with the RNeasy kit, about 0.5 to 1 ug of the RNA was reverse transcribed using random hexamers. MiXCR was run by TCRdb on the immunoSEQ multiplex PCR reads, yielding one entry per CDR3 protein. In the table there are 150,000 to 200,000 distinct CDR3 sequences, 94% of which are singletons. The sample was CD4+ T cells from PBMCs. The receptors were gathered from a human donor with multiple sclerosis.

This clonotype was observed once. The rearrangement links TRBV4-3 to TRBJ1-2, with 10 bases lining up with TRBD1. CDR3 length: 17 residues. Germline V gene lookup returns CDR1 LGHNA and CDR2 YSLEER. J lost 4 bases, V lost 1 base, and 9 bases had no gene match. The CDR3 DNA reads as TGCGCCAGCAGCCAAGCGGGACAGGGGTTCAGTCCCTATGGCTACACCTTC. This codes for CASSQAGQGFSPYGYTF.

V is TRBV4-2 and J is TRBJ2-3; the match to TRBD2 covers 10 bases. Germline values: CDR1 LGHNA, CDR2 YNFKEQ. V lost 0 bases to trimming and J lost 6 bases; unmatched junction nucleotides: 6. This CDR3 is 16 amino acids long. CDR3: CASSQDADSGRDTQYF. CDR3 in DNA: TGTGCCAGCAGCCAAGATGCCGATAGCGGGAGGGATACGCAGTATTTT.

The rearrangement links TRBV2 to TRBJ2-1, with D tentatively TRBD1 (6 bases). The CDR3 contains 12 residues. The V gene's germline CDR1 is SNHLY and CDR2 FYNNEI. V was pared by 8 bases and J by 6 bases, with 11 bases between. The CDR3 loop reads CASRWGLNEQFF. In DNA form, the CDR3 reads TGTGCCAGCCGATGGGGGCTCAATGAGCAGTTCTTC.

V gene TRBV5-4 combines with J gene TRBJ2-5; D perhaps matches TRBD2 (6 bases). Germline CDR1 and CDR2: SGHNT and YYREEE (reference sequence). This CDR3 has 15 amino acids. Trimming pared 2 bases from V and 2 bases from J, leaving 13 bases between. CDR3: CASSLPGAGQETQYF. The CDR3 bases are TGTGCCAGCAGCTTACCGGGAGCTGGGCAAGAGACCCAGTACTTC.

This clonotype was observed a few times. The gene calls are TRBV20-1 and TRBJ2-1; TRBD2 matches 8 bases. With 6 bases clipped from V and 8 bases from J, the junction kept 12 bases outside the gene matches. The germline gives CDR1 DFQATT, CDR2 SNEGSKA (reference sequence). The CDR3 totals 14 residues. As DNA, the CDR3 is TGCAGTGCGAATTACGGGACTAGAAGCTATGAGCAGTTCTTC. Encoded protein: CSANYGTRSYEQFF.

V and J are TRBV19 and TRBJ2-7; D is uncertain. Trimming stripped 6 bases from V and 2 bases from J, with 14 bases between. The CDR3 runs 14 residues. Germline V gene sequence: CDR1 LNHDA, CDR2 SQIVND (reference sequence). The CDR3 DNA reads TGTGCCAGTAGAGGGCCGATTAACCCCTACGAGCAGTACTTC. This translates into CASRGPINPYEQYF.

The CDR3 reads CASSGETSGRGNEQFF. In nucleotides, the CDR3 is TGTGCCAGCAGTGGGGAGACTAGCGGGAGAGGAAATGAGCAGTTCTTC. The chain carries TRBV27 and TRBJ2-1; 12 bases line up with TRBD2. The CDR3 extends over 16 amino acids. Germline V gene data show CDR1 as MNHEY and CDR2 as SMNVEV (reference sequence). Unmatched junction bases numbered 9, after V lost 5 bases and J lost 7 bases.

V is TRBV20-1 and J is TRBJ2-7; 11 positions match TRBD1. This CDR3 is built from 13 residues. Looked up from germline, CDR1 is DFQATT and CDR2 is SNEGSKA (reference sequence). Losses at the gene ends were 8 bases for V and 1 base for J; bases not matched to a gene: 4. The CDR3, as DNA: TGCAGTTCGGGACAGGGGGTTTCCTACGAGCAGTACTTC. Protein: CSSGQGVSYEQYF.

The rearrangement joins TRBV18 to TRBJ1-1, with D perhaps matching TRBD1 (5 bases). CDR1 and CDR2 (germline): KGHSH, LQKENI. V lost 4 bases and J 3 bases, leaving 21 bases between the germline ends. The CDR3 contains 17 residues. The CDR3 coding sequence is TGTGCCAGCTCACGACCCCTCCCGGGAGGGGCGGACACTGAAGCTTTCTTT. Translated: CASSRPLPGGADTEAFF.

This clonotype has a single count. V usage is TRBV6-5 and J usage is TRBJ1-1, with D unresolved. Germline values: CDR1 MNHEY, CDR2 SVGAGI. The length of the CDR3 is 11 residues. Trimming pared 6 bases from V and 8 bases from J, leaving 10 bases between. CDR3 nucleotides: TGTGCCAGCAGAGTAGCGACCGAAGCTTTCTTT. This gives the protein CASRVATEAFF.

This chain joins TRBV6-5 and TRBJ1-6, with a weak D call TRBD1 (5 bases). CDR1 is MNHEY, CDR2 SVGAGI, per germline. The V end was cut by 6 bases, the J end by 8 bases, with 11 bases between. The CDR3 extends over 13 amino acids. The CDR3 is CASSIIGDSPLHF. The CDR3 nucleotides are TGTGCCAGCAGCATAATAGGGGATTCACCCCTCCACTTT.

The CDR3 DNA is TGTGCCAGCAGCCTGGGACAGGAGCCCGAGCGGGAGCTGTTTTTT. It is translated as CASSLGQEPERELFF. The rearrangement links TRBV3-1 to TRBJ2-2; 8 bases are a match to TRBD1. Trimming took 4 bases from V and 9 from J; bases not matched to a gene: 10. CDR3 length: 15 residues. CDR1 LGHDT and CDR2 YNNKEL come from the germline V gene (reference sequence). Full variable domain (outside the CDR3, taken from reference TRBV3-1 and TRBJ2-2): DTAVSQTPKYLVTQMGNDKSIKCEQNLGHDTMYWYKQDSKKFLKIMFSYNNKELIINETVPNRFSPKSPDKAHLNLHINSLELGDSAVYFCASSLGQEPERELFFGEGSRLTVL.

The chain couples TRBV7-9 to TRBJ2-2, with D unclear. CDR3 length: 14 residues. Trimming stripped 1 base from V and 6 bases from J, with 9 bases between. Germline CDR1 and CDR2: SEHNR and FQNEAQ (reference sequence). DNA of the CDR3: TGTGCCAGCAGCTTAGATGGGTTGGCCGGGGAGCTGTTTTTT. Translating it yields CASSLDGLAGELFF.

This chain connects TRBV29-1 to TRBJ2-2; 10 nucleotides align to TRBD1. Germline CDR1 and CDR2: SQVTM and ANQGSEA. V shed 6 bases, J shed 4 bases, and the junction held 5 bases outside the gene matches. The CDR3 has 14 residues. The CDR3 nucleotides read TGCAGCGTCAGGGGACAGGGGACCACCGGGGAGCTGTTTTTT. Translation gives CSVRGQGTTGELFF.

The rearrangement joins TRBV6-4 to TRBJ2-3; D gene unclear. This CDR3 has 14 amino acids. CDR1 is MRHNA and CDR2 is SNTAGT in the germline V gene. The ends were cut back, 3 bases at V and 1 base at J, with 8 bases in the middle. CDR3 protein: CASSEGFRTDTQYF. The CDR3 DNA sequence: TGTGCCAGCAGTGAGGGGTTCCGCACAGATACGCAGTATTTT.

The rearrangement joins TRBV28 to TRBJ1-4; 9 nucleotides agree with TRBD1. This CDR3 region has 17 residues. Germline CDR1 reads MDHEN; CDR2 reads SYDVKM. The junction had 10 bases not matched to a gene; V was cut back by 4 bases and J by 4 bases. The DNA of the CDR3 is TGTGCCAGCAGTTCGCCGGGACAGGGTTCGATTAATGAAAAACTGTTTTTT. The encoded protein is CASSSPGQGSINEKLFF.

The V call is TRBV29-1, the J call TRBJ2-5; either TRBD1 or TRBD2 may fit D (5 bases each). Per germline, CDR1 SQVTM and CDR2 ANQGSEA. Trimming pared 4 bases from V and 1 base from J, leaving 10 bases between. The CDR3 consists of 13 residues. CDR3 amino acids: CSVAGDRQETQYF. The CDR3 DNA reads TGCAGCGTTGCCGGGGACCGCCAAGAGACCCAGTACTTC.

The sample holds a few counts of this clonotype. The chain recombines TRBV11-3 with TRBJ2-1, with no clear D. In germline, CDR1 is SGHNT, CDR2 YENEEA. The CDR3 runs 13 residues. Trimming took 8 bases from V and 0 from J, leaving 8 bases between them. CDR3 sequence (DNA): TGTGCCAGCTCCCCTAGCTCCTACAATGAGCAGTTCTTC. Translated, it gives CASSPSSYNEQFF.

The rearrangement joins TRBV6-4 to TRBJ1-1; D is undetermined. This CDR3 is 16 amino acids long. V shed 0 bases and J shed 2 bases, with 13 bases lying between them. Germline lookup yields CDR1 MRHNA and CDR2 SNTAGT. CDR3 DNA sequence: TGTGCCAGCAGTGACTCGAATTTGCACATCAACACTGAAGCTTTCTTT. Amino acids: CASSDSNLHINTEAFF.

The J gene is TRBJ2-5, the V gene TRBV7-2; TRBD2 matches 7 bases. The germline V gene encodes CDR1 SGHTA and CDR2 FQGNSA. The J segment lost 2 bases and the V segment lost 5 bases, leaving 5 bases of the junction unmatched. This CDR3 has 14 amino acids. CDR3 in DNA: TGTGCCAGCAGCCTACTAGCGCAGCAAGAGACCCAGTACTTC. It is translated as CASSLLAQQETQYF.

Comments on this clonotype: A read error may produce the germline difference seen at one junction end. The gene calls are TRBV3-1 and TRBJ2-7, with 11 bases that match TRBD1. CDR1 LGHDT and CDR2 YNNKEL come from the germline V gene (reference sequence). The CDR3 covers 14 residues. DNA of the CDR3: TGTGCCGGCAGTCCCGGGACAGGGGGCTACGAGCAGTACTTC. This codes for CAGSPGTGGYEQYF.

CDR3 sequence: CASSPTGSWAEAFF. CDR3 DNA: TGTGCCAGCAGCCCGACAGGATCGTGGGCTGAAGCTTTCTTT. The J gene is TRBJ1-1, the V gene TRBV5-6; tentative D call: TRBD1 (6 bases). The V gene lost 4 bases and the J gene lost 6 bases, with 16 bases spanning the gap. The CDR3 contains 14 residues. Germline assignment: CDR1 SGHDT and CDR2 YYEEEE.

This chain connects TRBV5-1 to TRBJ2-2, with D tentatively TRBD1 (7 bases). Germline-derived CDR1 and CDR2 are SGHRS and YFSETQ. Trimming removed 5 bases from V and 5 bases from J, with 13 bases in between. This CDR3 contains 14 residues. The CDR3 here is CASRVQGRTGELFF. CDR3 nucleotides: TGCGCCAGCAGAGTACAGGGGAGGACCGGGGAGCTGTTTTTT.

CDR3 sequence: CASSLGGAKNGELFF. The CDR3 DNA reads as TGTGCCAGCAGCTTGGGGGGCGCGAAGAACGGGGAGCTGTTTTTT. V is TRBV11-2 and J is TRBJ2-2; D may be TRBD1 or TRBD2 (6 bases each). V was clipped by 3 bases and J by 7 bases, with 15 bases between them. The CDR3 covers 15 residues. The germline V gene encodes CDR1 SGHAT and CDR2 FQNNGV.

The chain employs TRBV6-2 or TRBV6-3 and TRBJ2-3; a possible D gene is TRBD1 (5 bases). Trimming pared 2 bases from V and 3 bases from J, leaving 9 bases between. Germline CDR1 reads MNHEY; CDR2 reads SVGEGT. The length of the CDR3 is 14 residues. The CDR3 loop is CASSYGAATDTQYF. The CDR3 DNA is TGTGCCAGCAGTTACGGGGCAGCTACAGATACGCAGTATTTT.

CDR3 sequence: CASSDDRARSGNTIYF. In nucleotides, the CDR3 is TGTGCCAGCAGCGATGACAGGGCCCGCTCTGGAAACACCATATATTTT. The chain employs TRBV5-4 and TRBJ1-3, with TRBD1 matching 7 bases. V lost 4 bases to trimming and J lost 0 bases; unmatched junction nucleotides: 7. CDR1 SGHNT and CDR2 YYREEE come from the germline V gene (reference sequence). The CDR3 is 16 residues long.

This rearrangement joins TRBV12-3 or TRBV12-4 to TRBJ2-3; TRBD2 aligns across 10 bases. After removal of 5 bases from V and 4 bases from J, the junction contained 6 bases not matched to a gene. This CDR3 has 15 amino acids. In DNA, the CDR3 is TGTGCCAGCAGTCACAGCGGGAGGGCACCAGATACGCAGTATTTT. Amino acids: CASSHSGRAPDTQYF.